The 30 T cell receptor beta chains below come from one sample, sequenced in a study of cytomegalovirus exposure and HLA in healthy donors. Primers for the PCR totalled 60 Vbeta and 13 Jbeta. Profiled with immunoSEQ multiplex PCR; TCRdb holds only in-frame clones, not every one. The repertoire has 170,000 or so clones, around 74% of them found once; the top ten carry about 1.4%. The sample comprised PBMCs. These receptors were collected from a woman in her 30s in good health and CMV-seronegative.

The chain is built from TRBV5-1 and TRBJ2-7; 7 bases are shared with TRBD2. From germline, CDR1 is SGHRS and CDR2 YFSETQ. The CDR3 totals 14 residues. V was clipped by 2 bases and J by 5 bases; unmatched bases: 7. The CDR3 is CASSLEGGSNEQYF. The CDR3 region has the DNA TGCGCCAGCAGCTTAGAGGGAGGGAGCAACGAGCAGTACTTC.

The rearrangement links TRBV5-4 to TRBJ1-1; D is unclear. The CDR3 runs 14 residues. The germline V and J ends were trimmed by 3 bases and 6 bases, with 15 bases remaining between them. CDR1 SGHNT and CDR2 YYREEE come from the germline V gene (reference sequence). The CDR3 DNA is TGTGCCAGCAGCTCTAGAGGGATGAAGGCTGAAGCTTTCTTT. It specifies CASSSRGMKAEAFF. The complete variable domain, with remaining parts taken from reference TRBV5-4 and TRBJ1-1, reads ETGVTQSPTHLIKTRGQQVTLRCSSQSGHNTVSWYQQALGQGPQFIFQYYREEENGRGNFPPRFSGLQFPNYSSELNVNALELDDSALYLCASSSRGMKAEAFFGQGTRLTVV.

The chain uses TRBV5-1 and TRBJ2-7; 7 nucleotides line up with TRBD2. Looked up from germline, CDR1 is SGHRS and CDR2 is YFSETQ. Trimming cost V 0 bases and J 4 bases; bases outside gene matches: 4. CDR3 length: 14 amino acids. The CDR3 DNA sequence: TGCGCCAGCAGCTTGGTGGGGGGGGATTACGAGCAGTACTTC. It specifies CASSLVGGDYEQYF.

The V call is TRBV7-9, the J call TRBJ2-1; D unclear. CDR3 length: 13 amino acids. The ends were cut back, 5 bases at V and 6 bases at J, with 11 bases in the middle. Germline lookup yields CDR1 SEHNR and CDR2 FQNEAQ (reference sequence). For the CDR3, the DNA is TGTGCCAGCAGCCCCCCTTACTTCAATGAGCAGTTCTTC. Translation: CASSPPYFNEQFF.

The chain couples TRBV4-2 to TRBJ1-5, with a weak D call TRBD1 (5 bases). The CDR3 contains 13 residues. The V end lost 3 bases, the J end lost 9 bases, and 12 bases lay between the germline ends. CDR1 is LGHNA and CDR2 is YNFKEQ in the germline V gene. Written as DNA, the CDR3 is TGTGCCAGCAGCCAGACAGTTGTTGGGCCCCAGCATTTT. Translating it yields CASSQTVVGPQHF.

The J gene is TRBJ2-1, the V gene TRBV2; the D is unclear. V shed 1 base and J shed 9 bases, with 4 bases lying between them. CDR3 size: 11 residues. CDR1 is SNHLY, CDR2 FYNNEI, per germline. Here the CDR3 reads CASSEGGEQFF. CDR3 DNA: TGTGCCAGCAGTGAAGGAGGTGAGCAGTTCTTC.

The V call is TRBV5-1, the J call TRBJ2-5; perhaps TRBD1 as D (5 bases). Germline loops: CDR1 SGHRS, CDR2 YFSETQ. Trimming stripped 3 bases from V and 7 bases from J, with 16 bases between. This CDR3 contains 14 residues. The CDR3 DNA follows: TGCGCCAGCAGCTCTTTTTCGACAGATACGACCCAGTACTTC. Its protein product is CASSSFSTDTTQYF. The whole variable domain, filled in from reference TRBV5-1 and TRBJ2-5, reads KAGVTQTPRYLIKTRGQQVTLSCSPISGHRSVSWYQQTPGQGLQFLFEYFSETQRNKGNFPGRFSGRQFSNSRSEMNVSTLELGDSALYLCASSSFSTDTTQYFGPGTRLLVL.

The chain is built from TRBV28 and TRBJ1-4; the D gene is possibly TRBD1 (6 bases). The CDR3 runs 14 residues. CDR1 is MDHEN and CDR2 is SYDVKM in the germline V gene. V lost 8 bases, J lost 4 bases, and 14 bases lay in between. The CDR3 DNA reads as TGTGCCAGCTCTCCGGTCAGGGGTAATGAAAAACTGTTTTTT. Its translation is CASSPVRGNEKLFF.

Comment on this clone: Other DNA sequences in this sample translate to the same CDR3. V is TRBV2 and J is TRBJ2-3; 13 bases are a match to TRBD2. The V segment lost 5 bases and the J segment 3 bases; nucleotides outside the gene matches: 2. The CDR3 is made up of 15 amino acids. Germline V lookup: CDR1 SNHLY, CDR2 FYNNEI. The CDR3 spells CASSRLAGGTDTQYF. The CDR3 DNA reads TGTGCCAGCAGTCGACTAGCGGGGGGAACAGATACGCAGTATTTT.

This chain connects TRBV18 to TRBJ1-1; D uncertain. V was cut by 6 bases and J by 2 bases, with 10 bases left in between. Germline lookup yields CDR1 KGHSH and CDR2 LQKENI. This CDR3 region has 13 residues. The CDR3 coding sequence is TGTGCCAGCTCTCCCCGGGAAAACACTGAAGCTTTCTTT. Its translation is CASSPRENTEAFF.

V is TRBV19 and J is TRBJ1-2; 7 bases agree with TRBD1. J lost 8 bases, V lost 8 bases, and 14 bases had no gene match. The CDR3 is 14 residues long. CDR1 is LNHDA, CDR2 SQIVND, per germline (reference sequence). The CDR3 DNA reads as TGTGCCAGTCAATTAGGCGACAGGGCTGGCGGCTACACCTTC. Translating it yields CASQLGDRAGGYTF.

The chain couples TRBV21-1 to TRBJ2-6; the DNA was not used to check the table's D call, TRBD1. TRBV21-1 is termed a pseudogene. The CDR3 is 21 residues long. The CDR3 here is CASSKVGRIRIHFSGANVLTF. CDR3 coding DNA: TGTGCCAGCAGCAAAGTAGGCAGGATCCGCATACACTTCTCTGGGGCCAACGTCCTGACTTTC.

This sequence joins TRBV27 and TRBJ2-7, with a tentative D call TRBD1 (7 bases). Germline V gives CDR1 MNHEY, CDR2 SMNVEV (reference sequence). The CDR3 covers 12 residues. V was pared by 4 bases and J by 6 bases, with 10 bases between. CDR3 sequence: CASSYQGGEQYF. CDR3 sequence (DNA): TGTGCCAGCAGTTACCAGGGGGGCGAGCAGTACTTC.

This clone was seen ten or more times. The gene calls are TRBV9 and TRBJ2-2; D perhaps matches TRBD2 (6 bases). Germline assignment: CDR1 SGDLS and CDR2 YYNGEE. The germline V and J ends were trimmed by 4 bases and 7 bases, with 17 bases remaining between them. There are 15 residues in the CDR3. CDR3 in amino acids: CASSSIASVGGELFF. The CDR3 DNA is TGTGCCAGCAGCTCCATTGCTAGCGTCGGCGGGGAGCTGTTTTTT. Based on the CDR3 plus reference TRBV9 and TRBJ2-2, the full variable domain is DSGVTQTPKHLITATGQRVTLRCSPRSGDLSVYWYQQSLDQGLQFLIQYYNGEERAKGNILERFSAQQFPDLHSELNLSSLELGDSALYFCASSSIASVGGELFFGEGSRLTVL.

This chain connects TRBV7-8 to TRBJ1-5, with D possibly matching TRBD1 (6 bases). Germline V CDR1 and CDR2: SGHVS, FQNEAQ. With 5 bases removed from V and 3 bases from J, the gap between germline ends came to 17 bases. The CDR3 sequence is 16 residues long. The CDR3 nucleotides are TGTGCCAGCAGCGAAGGCTCAGGGACAAACAATCAGCCCCAGCATTTT. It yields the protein CASSEGSGTNNQPQHF.

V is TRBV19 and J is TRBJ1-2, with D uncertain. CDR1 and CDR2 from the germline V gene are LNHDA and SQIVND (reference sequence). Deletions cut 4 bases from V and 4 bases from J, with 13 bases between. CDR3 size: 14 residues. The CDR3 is CASSTTGEGYGYTF. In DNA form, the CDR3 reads TGTGCCAGTAGTACCACGGGAGAAGGCTATGGCTACACCTTC.

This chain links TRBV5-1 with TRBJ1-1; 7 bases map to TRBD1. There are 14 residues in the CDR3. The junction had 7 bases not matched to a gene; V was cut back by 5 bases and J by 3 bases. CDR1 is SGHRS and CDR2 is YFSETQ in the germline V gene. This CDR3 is CASSFAGQYTEAFF. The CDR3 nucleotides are TGCGCCAGCAGTTTCGCGGGACAGTACACTGAAGCTTTCTTT.

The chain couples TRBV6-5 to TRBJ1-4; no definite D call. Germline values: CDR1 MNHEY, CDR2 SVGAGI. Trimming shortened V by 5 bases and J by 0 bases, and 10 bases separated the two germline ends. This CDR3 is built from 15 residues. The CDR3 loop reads CASSRDGATNEKLFF. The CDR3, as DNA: TGTGCCAGCAGTAGAGACGGGGCAACTAATGAAAAACTGTTTTTT.

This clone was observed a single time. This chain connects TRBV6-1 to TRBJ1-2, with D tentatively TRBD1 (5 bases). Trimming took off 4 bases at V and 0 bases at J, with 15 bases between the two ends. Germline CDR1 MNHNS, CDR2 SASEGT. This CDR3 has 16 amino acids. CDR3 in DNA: TGTGCCAGCAGTGGTGGGGGGGGAAGCGCTAACTATGGCTACACCTTC. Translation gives CASSGGGGSANYGYTF.

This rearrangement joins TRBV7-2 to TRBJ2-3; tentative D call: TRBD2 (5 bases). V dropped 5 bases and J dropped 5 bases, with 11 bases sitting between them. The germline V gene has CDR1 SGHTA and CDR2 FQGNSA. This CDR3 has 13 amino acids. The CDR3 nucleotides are TGTGCCAGCAGCCCAGAGGCGGGAGATACGCAGTATTTT. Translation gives CASSPEAGDTQYF.

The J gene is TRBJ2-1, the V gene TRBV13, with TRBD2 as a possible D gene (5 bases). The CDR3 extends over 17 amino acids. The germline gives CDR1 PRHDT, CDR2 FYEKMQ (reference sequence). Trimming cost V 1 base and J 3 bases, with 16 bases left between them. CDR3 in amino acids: CASSLEASRTSYNEQFF. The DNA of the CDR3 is TGTGCCAGCAGCTTAGAGGCTAGCCGAACCAGCTACAATGAGCAGTTCTTC.

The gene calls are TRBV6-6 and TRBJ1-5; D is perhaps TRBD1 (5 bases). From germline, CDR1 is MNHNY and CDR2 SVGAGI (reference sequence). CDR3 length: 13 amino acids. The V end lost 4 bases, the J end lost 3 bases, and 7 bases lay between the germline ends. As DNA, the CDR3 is TGTGCCAGCAGTTCAGGGTTCAATCAGCCCCAGCATTTT. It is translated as CASSSGFNQPQHF.

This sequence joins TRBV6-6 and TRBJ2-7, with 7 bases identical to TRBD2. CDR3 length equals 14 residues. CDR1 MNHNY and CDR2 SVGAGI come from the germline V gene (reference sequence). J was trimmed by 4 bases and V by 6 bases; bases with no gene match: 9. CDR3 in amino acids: CASRLREGEYEQYF. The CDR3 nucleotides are TGTGCCAGCAGGCTAAGGGAGGGAGAATACGAGCAGTACTTC.

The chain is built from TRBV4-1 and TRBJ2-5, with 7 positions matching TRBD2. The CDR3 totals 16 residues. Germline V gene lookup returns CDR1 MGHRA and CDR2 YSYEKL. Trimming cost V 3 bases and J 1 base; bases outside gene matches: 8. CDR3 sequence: CASSHPQAGSQETQYF. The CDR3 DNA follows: TGCGCCAGCAGCCACCCCCAAGCGGGGTCCCAAGAGACCCAGTACTTC.

The CDR3 protein is CASSLGLAGGRYQETQYF. Here the CDR3 DNA reads TGCGCCAGCAGCTTGGGGCTAGCGGGGGGCCGATACCAAGAGACCCAGTACTTC. The chain uses TRBV5-1 and TRBJ2-5, with 11 bases aligning to TRBD2. Trimming removed 0 bases from V and 0 bases from J; junction bases left unmatched: 7. The V gene's germline CDR1 is SGHRS and CDR2 YFSETQ. This CDR3 is built from 18 residues.

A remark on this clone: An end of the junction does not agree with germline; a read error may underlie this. The CDR3, as DNA: TGTGTCAGCAGCTTCCCAGGAATGAACACTGAAGCTTTCTTT. This gives the protein CVSSFPGMNTEAFF. The rearrangement joins TRBV11-1 to TRBJ1-1, with D unclear. CDR1 and CDR2 (germline): SGHAT, FQDESV (reference sequence). The CDR3 loop spans 14 amino acids.

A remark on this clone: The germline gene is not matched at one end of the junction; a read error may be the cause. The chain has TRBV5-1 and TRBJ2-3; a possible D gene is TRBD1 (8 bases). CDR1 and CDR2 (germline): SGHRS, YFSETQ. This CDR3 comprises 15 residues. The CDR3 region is CASSSGTGGTDTQYF. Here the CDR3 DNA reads TGTGCCAGCAGCAGCGGGACAGGCGGCACAGATACGCAGTATTTT.

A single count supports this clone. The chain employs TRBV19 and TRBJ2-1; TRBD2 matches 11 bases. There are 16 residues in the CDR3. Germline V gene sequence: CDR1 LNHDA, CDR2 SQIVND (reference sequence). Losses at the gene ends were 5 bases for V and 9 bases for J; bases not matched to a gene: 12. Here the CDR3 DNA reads TGTGCCAGTAGTCCCCCGGGACTAGCGGCCCGGGGTGAGCAGTTCTTC. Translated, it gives CASSPPGLAARGEQFF. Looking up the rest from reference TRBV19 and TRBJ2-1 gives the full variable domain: DGGITQSPKYLFRKEGQNVTLSCEQNLNHDAMYWYRQDPGQGLRLIYYSQIVNDFQKGDIAEGYSVSREKKESFPLTVTSAQKNPTAFYLCASSPPGLAARGEQFFGPGTRLTVL.

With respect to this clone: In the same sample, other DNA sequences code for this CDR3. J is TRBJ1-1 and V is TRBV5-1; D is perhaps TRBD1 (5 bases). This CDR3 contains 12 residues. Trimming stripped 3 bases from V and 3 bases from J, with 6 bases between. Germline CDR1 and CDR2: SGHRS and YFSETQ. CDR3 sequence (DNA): TGCGCCAGCAGCTGGGGGGACACTGAAGCTTTCTTT. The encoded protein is CASSWGDTEAFF.

The CDR3 DNA follows: TGTGCCAGCAGCGTAGGGGCCGGCACAGATACGCAGTATTTT. Amino acids: CASSVGAGTDTQYF. The V and J genes are TRBV7-9 and TRBJ2-3, with TRBD1 as a possible D gene (5 bases). This CDR3 has 14 residues. Germline CDR1 and CDR2: SEHNR and FQNEAQ (reference sequence). V shed 5 bases and J shed 1 base, with 10 bases lying between them.